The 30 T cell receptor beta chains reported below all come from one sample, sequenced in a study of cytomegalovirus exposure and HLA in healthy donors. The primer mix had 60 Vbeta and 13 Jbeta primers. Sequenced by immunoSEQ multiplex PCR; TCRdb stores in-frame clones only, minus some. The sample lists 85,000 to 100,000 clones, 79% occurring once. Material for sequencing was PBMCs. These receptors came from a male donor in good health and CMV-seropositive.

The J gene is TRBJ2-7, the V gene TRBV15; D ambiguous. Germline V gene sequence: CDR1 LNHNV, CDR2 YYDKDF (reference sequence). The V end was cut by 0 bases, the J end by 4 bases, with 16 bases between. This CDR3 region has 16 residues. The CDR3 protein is CATSRDLLRRNYEQYF. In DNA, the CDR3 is TGTGCCACCAGCAGAGATCTCTTGCGCCGAAATTACGAGCAGTACTTC.

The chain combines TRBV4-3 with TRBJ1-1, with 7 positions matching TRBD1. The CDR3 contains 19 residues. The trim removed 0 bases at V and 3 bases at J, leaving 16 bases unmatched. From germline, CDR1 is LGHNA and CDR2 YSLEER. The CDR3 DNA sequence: TGCGCCAGCAGCCAAGATCTTCGTGACAGGGTGTATAAGGACACTGAAGCTTTCTTT. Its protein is CASSQDLRDRVYKDTEAFF.

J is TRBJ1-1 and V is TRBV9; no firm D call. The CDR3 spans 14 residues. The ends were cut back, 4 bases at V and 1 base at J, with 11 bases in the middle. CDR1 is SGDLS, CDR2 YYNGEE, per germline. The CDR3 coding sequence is TGTGCCAGCAGCTCCCCCCCGCGGAACACTGAAGCTTTCTTT. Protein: CASSSPPRNTEAFF.

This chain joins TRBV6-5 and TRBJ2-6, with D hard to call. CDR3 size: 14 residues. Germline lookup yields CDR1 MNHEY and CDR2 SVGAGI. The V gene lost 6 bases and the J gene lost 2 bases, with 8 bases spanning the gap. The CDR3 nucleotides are TGTGCCAGCAGGAAAGAGGCTGGGGCCAACGTCCTGACTTTC. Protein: CASRKEAGANVLTF.

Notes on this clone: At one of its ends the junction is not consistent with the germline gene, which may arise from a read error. The CDR3 bases are TGTGCCTCGAGTGTACTAGGGACAGCGTACTCTGGGGCCAACGTCCTGACTTTC. Translation gives CASSVLGTAYSGANVLTF. This rearrangement joins TRBV30 to TRBJ2-6; 7 bases map to TRBD1. The CDR3 contains 18 residues. Per germline, CDR1 GTSNPN and CDR2 SVGIG (reference sequence).

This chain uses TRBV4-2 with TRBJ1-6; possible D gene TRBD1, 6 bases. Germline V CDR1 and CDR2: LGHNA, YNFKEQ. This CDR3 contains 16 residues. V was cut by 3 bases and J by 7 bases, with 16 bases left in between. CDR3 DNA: TGTGCCAGCAGCCAGTCTAGGGGGATTGAGAATTCACCCCTCCACTTT. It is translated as CASSQSRGIENSPLHF.

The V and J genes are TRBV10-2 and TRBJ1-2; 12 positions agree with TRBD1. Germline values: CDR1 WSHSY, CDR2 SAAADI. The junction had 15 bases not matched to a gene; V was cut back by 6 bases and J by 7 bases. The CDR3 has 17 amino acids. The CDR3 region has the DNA TGCGCCAGCAGAGATCCCGTGCCGGGACAGGGGGCTAGTGGCTACACCTTC. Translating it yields CASRDPVPGQGASGYTF.

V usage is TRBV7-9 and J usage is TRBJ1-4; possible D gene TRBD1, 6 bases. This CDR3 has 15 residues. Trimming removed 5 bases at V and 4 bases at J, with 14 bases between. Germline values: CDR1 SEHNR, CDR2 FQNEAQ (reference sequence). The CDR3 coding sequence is TGTGCCAGCAGCGTCCTACAGGGAATTAATGAAAAACTGTTTTTT. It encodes CASSVLQGINEKLFF.

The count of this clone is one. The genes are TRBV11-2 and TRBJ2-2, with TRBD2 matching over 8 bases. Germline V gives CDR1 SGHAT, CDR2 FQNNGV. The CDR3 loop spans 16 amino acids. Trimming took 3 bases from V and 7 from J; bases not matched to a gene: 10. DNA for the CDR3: TGTGCCAGCAGCTTTAGACTAGCGATGGCGGGCGGGGAGCTGTTTTTT. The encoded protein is CASSFRLAMAGGELFF.

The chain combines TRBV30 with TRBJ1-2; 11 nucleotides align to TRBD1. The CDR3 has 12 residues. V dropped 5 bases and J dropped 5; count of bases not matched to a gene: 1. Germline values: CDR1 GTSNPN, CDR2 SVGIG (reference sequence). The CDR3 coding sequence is TGTGCCTGGGGGACAGGGGGGTATGGCTACACCTTC. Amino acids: CAWGTGGYGYTF.

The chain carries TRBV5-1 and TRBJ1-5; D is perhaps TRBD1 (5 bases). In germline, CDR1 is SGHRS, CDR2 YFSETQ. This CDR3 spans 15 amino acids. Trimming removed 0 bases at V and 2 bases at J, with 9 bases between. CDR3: CASSLAGDRNQPQHF. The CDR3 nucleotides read TGCGCCAGCAGCTTGGCGGGGGATCGCAATCAGCCCCAGCATTTT.

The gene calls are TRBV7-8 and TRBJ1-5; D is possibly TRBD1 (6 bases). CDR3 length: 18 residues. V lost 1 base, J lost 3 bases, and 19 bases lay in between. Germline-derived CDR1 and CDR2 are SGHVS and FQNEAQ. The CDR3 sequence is CASSLGPAAGQSNQPQHF. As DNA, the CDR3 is TGTGCCAGCAGCTTAGGCCCAGCGGCAGGACAGTCCAATCAGCCCCAGCATTTT.

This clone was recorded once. CDR3 in amino acids: CASSVNRANSNQPQHF. The CDR3 coding sequence is TGTGCCAGCAGTGTGAACAGGGCCAATAGCAATCAGCCCCAGCATTTT. The chain carries TRBV2 and TRBJ1-5; a possible D gene is TRBD1 (6 bases). CDR1 and CDR2 from the germline V gene are SNHLY and FYNNEI. Trimming cost V 4 bases and J 0 bases, with 13 bases left between them. There are 16 residues in the CDR3.

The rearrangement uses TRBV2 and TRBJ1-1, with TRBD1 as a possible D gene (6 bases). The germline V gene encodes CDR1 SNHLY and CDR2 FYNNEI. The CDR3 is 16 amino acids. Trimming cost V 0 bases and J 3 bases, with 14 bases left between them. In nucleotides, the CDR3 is TGTGCCAGCAGTGAAGCTCGAACAGGGTGGGACACTGAAGCTTTCTTT. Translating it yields CASSEARTGWDTEAFF.

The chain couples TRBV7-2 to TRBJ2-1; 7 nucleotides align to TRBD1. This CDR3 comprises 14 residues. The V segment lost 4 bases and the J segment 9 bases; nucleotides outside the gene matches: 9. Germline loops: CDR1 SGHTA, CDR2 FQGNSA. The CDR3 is CASSSRRGRIEQFF. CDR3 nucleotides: TGTGCCAGCAGCTCCCGAAGGGGGCGGATTGAGCAGTTCTTC.

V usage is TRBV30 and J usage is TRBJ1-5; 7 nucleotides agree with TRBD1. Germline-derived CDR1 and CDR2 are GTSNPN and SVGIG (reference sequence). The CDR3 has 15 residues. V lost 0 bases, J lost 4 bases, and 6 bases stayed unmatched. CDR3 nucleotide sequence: TGTGCCTGGAGTGTAGAGGAGGGGGCTAATCAGCCCCAGCATTTT. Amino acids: CAWSVEEGANQPQHF.

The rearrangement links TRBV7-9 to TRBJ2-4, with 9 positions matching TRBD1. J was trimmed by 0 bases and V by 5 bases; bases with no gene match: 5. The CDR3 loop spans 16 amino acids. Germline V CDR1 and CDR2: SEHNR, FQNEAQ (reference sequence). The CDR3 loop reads CASSPTQGAAKNIQYF. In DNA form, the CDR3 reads TGTGCCAGCAGCCCAACACAGGGGGCAGCCAAAAACATTCAGTACTTC. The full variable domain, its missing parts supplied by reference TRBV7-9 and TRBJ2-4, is DTGVSQNPRHKITKRGQNVTFRCDPISEHNRLYWYRQTLGQGPEFLTYFQNEAQLEKSRLLSDRFSAERPKGSFSTLEIQRTEQGDSAMYLCASSPTQGAAKNIQYFGAGTRLSVL.

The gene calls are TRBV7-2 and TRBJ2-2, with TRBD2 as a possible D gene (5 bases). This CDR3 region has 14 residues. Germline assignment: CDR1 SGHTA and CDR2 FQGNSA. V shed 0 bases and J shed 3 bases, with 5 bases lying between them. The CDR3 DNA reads TGTGCCAGCAGCTTAGCGCGGGACACCGGGGAGCTGTTTTTT. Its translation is CASSLARDTGELFF.

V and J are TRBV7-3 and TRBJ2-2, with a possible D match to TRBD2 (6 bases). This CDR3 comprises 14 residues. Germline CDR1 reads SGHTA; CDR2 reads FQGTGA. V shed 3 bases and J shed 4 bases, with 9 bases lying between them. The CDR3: CASSLGGATGELFF. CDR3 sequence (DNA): TGTGCCAGCAGCTTGGGGGGAGCCACCGGGGAGCTGTTTTTT.

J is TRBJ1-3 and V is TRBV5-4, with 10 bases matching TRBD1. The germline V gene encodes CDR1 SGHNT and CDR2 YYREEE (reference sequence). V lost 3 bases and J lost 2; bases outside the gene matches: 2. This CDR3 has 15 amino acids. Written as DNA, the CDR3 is TGTGCCAGCAGCTCTGGGACAGGGGCTGGAAACACCATATATTTT. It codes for CASSSGTGAGNTIYF.

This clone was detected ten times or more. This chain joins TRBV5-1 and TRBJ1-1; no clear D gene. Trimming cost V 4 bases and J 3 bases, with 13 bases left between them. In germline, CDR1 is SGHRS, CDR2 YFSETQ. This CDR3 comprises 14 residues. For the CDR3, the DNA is TGCGCCAGCAGCCCCACCGGACTGCACACTGAAGCTTTCTTT. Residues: CASSPTGLHTEAFF.

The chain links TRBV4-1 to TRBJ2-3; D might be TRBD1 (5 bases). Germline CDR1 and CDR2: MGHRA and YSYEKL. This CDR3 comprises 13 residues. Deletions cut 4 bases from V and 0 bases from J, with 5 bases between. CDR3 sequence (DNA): TGCGCCAGCAGCCCAGGGAGCACAGATACGCAGTATTTT. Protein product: CASSPGSTDTQYF.

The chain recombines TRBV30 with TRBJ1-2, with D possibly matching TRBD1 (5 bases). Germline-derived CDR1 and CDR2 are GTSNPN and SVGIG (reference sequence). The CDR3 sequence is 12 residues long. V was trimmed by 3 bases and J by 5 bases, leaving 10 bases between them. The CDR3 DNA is TGTGCCTGGAGCGCAGGGCGTTATGGCTACACCTTC. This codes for CAWSAGRYGYTF.

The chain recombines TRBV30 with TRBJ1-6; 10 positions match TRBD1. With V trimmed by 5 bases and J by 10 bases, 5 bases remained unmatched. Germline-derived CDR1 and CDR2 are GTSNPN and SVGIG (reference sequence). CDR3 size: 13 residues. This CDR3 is CAWAGQGYSPLHF. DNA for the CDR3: TGTGCCTGGGCGGGACAGGGGTACTCACCCCTCCACTTT.

DNA for the CDR3: TGTGCCAGTAGGAAGACCGGGACAGGGGATCAGCCCCAGCATTTT. The encoded protein is CASRKTGTGDQPQHF. The chain uses TRBV19 and TRBJ1-5; 10 nucleotides align to TRBD1. Germline CDR1 and CDR2: LNHDA and SQIVND (reference sequence). CDR3 size: 15 residues. The V gene end was trimmed by 6 bases and the J gene end by 5 bases; junction bases not matched to a gene: 7.

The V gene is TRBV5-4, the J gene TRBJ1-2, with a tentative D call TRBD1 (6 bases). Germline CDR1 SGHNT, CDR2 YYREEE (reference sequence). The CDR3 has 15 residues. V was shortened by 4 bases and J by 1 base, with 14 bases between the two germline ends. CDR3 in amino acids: CASSPRDRLNYGYTF. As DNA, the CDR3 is TGTGCCAGCAGCCCCCGAGACAGGCTTAACTATGGCTACACCTTC.

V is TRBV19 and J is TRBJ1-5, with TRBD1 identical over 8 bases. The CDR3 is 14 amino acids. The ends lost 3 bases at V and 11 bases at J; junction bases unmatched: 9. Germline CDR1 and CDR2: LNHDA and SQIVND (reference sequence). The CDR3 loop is CASSISQGAPTQHF. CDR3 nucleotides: TGTGCCAGTAGTATTTCCCAGGGGGCCCCGACCCAGCATTTT.

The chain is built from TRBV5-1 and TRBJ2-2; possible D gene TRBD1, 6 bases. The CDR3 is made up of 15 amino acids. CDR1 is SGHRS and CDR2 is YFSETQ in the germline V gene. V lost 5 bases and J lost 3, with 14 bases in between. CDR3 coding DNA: TGCGCCAGCAGTGAGAACAGGGTGGACACCGGGGAGCTGTTTTTT. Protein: CASSENRVDTGELFF. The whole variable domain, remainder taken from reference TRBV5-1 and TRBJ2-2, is KAGVTQTPRYLIKTRGQQVTLSCSPISGHRSVSWYQQTPGQGLQFLFEYFSETQRNKGNFPGRFSGRQFSNSRSEMNVSTLELGDSALYLCASSENRVDTGELFFGEGSRLTVL.

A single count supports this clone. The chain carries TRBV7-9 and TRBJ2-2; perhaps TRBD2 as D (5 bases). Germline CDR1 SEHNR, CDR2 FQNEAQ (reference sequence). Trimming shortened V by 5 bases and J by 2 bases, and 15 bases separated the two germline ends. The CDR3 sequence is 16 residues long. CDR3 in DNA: TGTGCCAGCAGCGTTAAGGGAGCGCTCAACACCGGGGAGCTGTTTTTT. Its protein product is CASSVKGALNTGELFF.

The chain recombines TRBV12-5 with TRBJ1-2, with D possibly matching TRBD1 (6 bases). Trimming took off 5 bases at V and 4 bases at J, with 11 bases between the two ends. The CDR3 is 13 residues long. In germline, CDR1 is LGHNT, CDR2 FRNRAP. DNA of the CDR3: TGTGCTAGTGGTATGACAGGCCTCTATGGCTACACCTTC. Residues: CASGMTGLYGYTF.